This T cell receptor (beta chain) is drawn from a study of CD8+ T cells in alopecia areata. Study information: Treated patients were dosed with oral tofacitinib, taking 5 to 10 mg twice daily.

CD4+ and CD8+ T cells were sorted from PBMCs stained for CD3, CD4 and CD8. The germline V and J ends were trimmed by 5 bases and 6 bases, with 16 bases remaining between them. The CDR3 is made up of 15 amino acids. Germline V gives CDR1 SGHAT, CDR2 FQNNGV. Extraction of RNA preceded its reverse transcription into cDNA, which served as the sequencing template. Repertoires were generated with immunoSEQ multiplex PCR, while TCRdb's copy carries only in-frame clones and drops some. The table has more than 75,000 clones, 41% seen once. What was sequenced was CD4+ T cells sorted from blood. The clonotype originates from a human donor with alopecia areata. V usage is TRBV11-2 and J usage is TRBJ2-2; possible D gene TRBD1, 5 bases. The DNA for the CDR3 is TGTGCCAGCAGCCCACGAAGGGGTTTGGCCGGGGAGCTGTTTTTT. This gives the protein CASSPRRGLAGELFF.